These T cell receptor beta chains were read from a single sample in a study of cytomegalovirus exposure and HLA in healthy donors. Produced via immunoSEQ multiplex PCR; TCRdb's table is partial and in-frame only. The sample includes approximately 99,000 clones, 70% to 85% seen only once; the top ten take 3% to 3.5%. The specimen sequenced was PBMCs. The receptors were sampled from a woman under 30 in good health and CMV-seronegative. Both conserved end residues are part of each CDR3. A D gene is named only where the DNA matches it firmly. The size of a clone is reported for some rows only, either as once, few or many, or as a class for expanded clones.

d_gene	abundance	v_gene	j_gene	CDR3nt	CDR3aa
-	few	TRBV5-1	TRBJ1-3	TGCGCCAGCAGCTTATTGTCAGGCTCTGGAAACACCATATATTTT	CASSLLSGSGNTIYF
-	-	TRBV11-2	TRBJ2-5	TGTGCCAGCAGCTCCTCTTGGACTCCCCAAGAGACCCAGTACTTC	CASSSSWTPQETQYF
-	-	TRBV21-1	TRBJ1-6	TGTGCCAGCAGCAAAGGACGCCCCGGGAATTCACCCCTCCACTTT	CASSKGRPGNSPLHF
-	-	TRBV25-1	TRBJ2-3	TGTGCCAGCAGTACGACCAGGGGCACAGATACGCAGTATTTT	CASSTTRGTDTQYF
-	once	TRBV14	TRBJ1-1	TGTGCCAGCAGCCAAGCTCTGGGGGGGACTGAAGCTTTCTTT	CASSQALGGTEAFF
-	few	TRBV14	TRBJ2-3	TGTGCCAGCAGCCAAGCCCAGCGTGACGATACGCAGTATTTT	CASSQAQRDDTQYF
-	-	TRBV7-3	TRBJ1-1	TGTGCCAGCAGCTCACAGGGAGACACTGAAGCTTTCTTT	CASSSQGDTEAFF
-	-	TRBV19	TRBJ1-6	TGTGCCAGTATAGGAGGGTCCTTCTCACCCCTCCACTTT	CASIGGSFSPLHF
TRBD1	-	TRBV2	TRBJ2-5	TGTGCCAGCAGCGGGACAGGGGGAAGGCAGACCCAGTACTTC	CASSGTGGRQTQYF
-	-	TRBV27	TRBJ1-1	TGTGCCAGCAGTTTATCGCAGGGTCTGGGAGCTTTCTTT	CASSLSQGLGAFF
TRBD1	-	TRBV15	TRBJ2-7	TGTGCCACCAGCAGAGGGGGACAGGTCTACGAGCAGTACTTC	CATSRGGQVYEQYF